This T cell receptor (beta chain) was recorded in a study of response to subunit inactivated influenza vaccine (dated by TCRdb to the late 2010s). About the study as a whole: To follow how T cells responded to a trivalent subunit inactivated influenza vaccine, the researchers relied on deep quantitative profiling of the T cell receptor repertoire.

V was cut back by 0 bases and J by 0 bases, leaving a gap of 10 bases between them. The CDR3 runs 16 amino acids, cysteine and phenylalanine included. The kept DNA is CDR3 alone, 48 bases in frame from the first base. CDR1 is given as LGHNA and CDR2 as YNFKEQ, both from the germline V gene. This clonotype has just one count. The antigen it binds to is not known. Base-call qualities are not available, and no considerably larger clone is one nucleotide away. Weak support is all one read offers. General conclusions and limits of the study: According to the authors, only a limited number of new T cells may be recruited by each seasonal influenza vaccination.

The library was generated by RT-PCR. TCRdb lists the instrument as Illumina HiSeq 2500. TCRdb itself trimmed the public reads at Q25 with fastp, ran MiXCR and retained productive beta chains. All rows with the same CDR3 protein become a single entry with the most common DNA and genes. Present in this sample are roughly 630,000 distinct CDR3 sequences, around 13% of which were seen just once. About 7.6% of the sample belongs to the ten largest clones. The chain is assembled from TRBV4-2 and TRBJ2-3; TRBD1 might be the D gene, on 5 matching bases. This receptor was identified in a man aged 50 to 60 who received an inactivated influenza vaccine. Donor details come from another sample of the same person, matched by shared clones. Sequencing used PBMCs from blood, obtained approximately 15 days before vaccination. The sequenced DNA is TGTGCCAGCAGCCAAGAACTCAGGGTTAGCACAGATACGCAGTATTTT. Its translation reads: CASSQELRVSTDTQYF.